The 27 T cell receptor beta chains reported below all come from one sample, sequenced in a study of OX40 agonist ivuxolimab in advanced cancers. Sequencing was performed with immunoSEQ multiplex PCR; in TCRdb, only in-frame clones are kept and a portion is missing. This sample has 70,000 to 95,000 clones, with more than 85% found just once. The sequencing used CD4+ or CD8+ T cells sorted from blood, collected in a trial of the OX40 agonist ivuxolimab. All receptors derive from an adult with an advanced solid tumor such as melanoma, head and neck, liver or kidney cancer.

J is TRBJ2-1 and V is TRBV5-6; D is undetermined. The germline gives CDR1 SGHDT, CDR2 YYEEEE. This CDR3 is built from 16 residues. Trimming shortened V by 4 bases and J by 0 bases, and 14 bases separated the two germline ends. CDR3 sequence: CASSPLGSGSYNEQFF. CDR3 sequence (DNA): TGTGCCAGCAGCCCCCTAGGGTCCGGCTCCTACAATGAGCAGTTCTTC. Full variable domain (rest looked up from reference TRBV5-6 and TRBJ2-1): DAGVTQSPTHLIKTRGQQVTLRCSPKSGHDTVSWYQQALGQGPQFIFQYYEEEERQRGNFPDRFSGHQFPNYSSELNVNALLLGDSALYLCASSPLGSGSYNEQFFGPGTRLTVL.

The chain is built from TRBV30 and TRBJ1-4; no definite D call. Germline lookup yields CDR1 GTSNPN and CDR2 SVGIG (reference sequence). This CDR3 is built from 13 residues. V was cut by 5 bases and J by 6 bases, with 13 bases left in between. The CDR3 DNA follows: TGTGCCTGGGAAAGGGCCTGGGATGAAAAACTGTTTTTT. It translates to CAWERAWDEKLFF.

The chain carries TRBV5-8 and TRBJ2-7; TRBD2 matches 7 bases. There are 14 residues in the CDR3. CDR1 SGHTS and CDR2 YDEGEE come from the germline V gene. V lost 7 bases and J lost 0; bases outside the gene matches: 7. This chain's CDR3 is CASPPAGISYEQYF. CDR3 bases: TGTGCCAGCCCCCCAGCGGGGATCTCCTACGAGCAGTACTTC.

The rearrangement links TRBV7-2 to TRBJ1-2, with a tentative D call TRBD1 (6 bases). The germline V gene encodes CDR1 SGHTA and CDR2 FQGNSA. This CDR3 is 13 amino acids long. V was trimmed by 5 bases and J by 5 bases, leaving 12 bases between them. Written as DNA, the CDR3 is TGTGCCAGCAGCCTGGGGGCCAGTTATGGCTACACCTTC. Protein: CASSLGASYGYTF.

The chain combines TRBV2 with TRBJ1-5, with a weak D call TRBD1 (5 bases). Trimming took off 6 bases at V and 9 bases at J, with 18 bases between the two ends. Germline values: CDR1 SNHLY, CDR2 FYNNEI. CDR3 length: 14 amino acids. In DNA, the CDR3 is TGTGCCAGCAGCGGACAAGCGAAGCGGGGGCCCCAGCATTTT. Translation: CASSGQAKRGPQHF.

This rearrangement joins TRBV6-5 to TRBJ2-7; unclear D gene. CDR3 length: 13 amino acids. V lost 0 bases to trimming and J lost 9 bases, with 12 bases between them. Germline lookup yields CDR1 MNHEY and CDR2 SVGAGI. DNA for the CDR3: TGTGCCAGCAGTTACTCGACGACTGGACGGCAGTACTTC. Translated, it gives CASSYSTTGRQYF.

The chain combines TRBV15 with TRBJ2-1, with D uncertain. The CDR3 covers 15 residues. Trimming shortened V by 0 bases and J by 7 bases, and 13 bases separated the two germline ends. Germline V lookup: CDR1 LNHNV, CDR2 YYDKDF (reference sequence). CDR3 amino acids: CATSRESGRINEQFF. DNA of the CDR3: TGTGCCACCAGCAGAGAGTCCGGACGCATAAATGAGCAGTTCTTC.

The chain is built from TRBV15 and TRBJ2-7; possibly TRBD1 for D (6 bases). The V end lost 5 bases, the J end lost 2 bases, and 16 bases lay between the germline ends. Germline V gene lookup returns CDR1 LNHNV and CDR2 YYDKDF (reference sequence). This CDR3 is built from 15 residues. The CDR3 DNA reads TGTGCCACCAGCCAAGGCAGGGGCGTTACCTACGAGCAGTACTTC. This encodes CATSQGRGVTYEQYF.

V is TRBV5-6 and J is TRBJ1-5; D call uncertain. The CDR3 is 13 residues long. Germline values: CDR1 SGHDT, CDR2 YYEEEE. Trimming took 2 bases from V and 6 from J, leaving 9 bases between them. The CDR3 DNA is TGTGCCAGCAGCTTTTTACCCGGTCAGCCCCAGCATTTT. Translated, it gives CASSFLPGQPQHF.

The V call is TRBV7-9, the J call TRBJ2-3; D is ambiguous. The V end was cut by 3 bases, the J end by 0 bases, with 4 bases between. This CDR3 spans 13 amino acids. CDR1 and CDR2 from the germline V gene are SEHNR and FQNEAQ (reference sequence). The CDR3 here is CASSFGSTDTQYF. CDR3 bases: TGTGCCAGCAGCTTTGGTAGCACAGATACGCAGTATTTT.

This sequence joins TRBV7-2 and TRBJ2-3; weak D call: TRBD1 (5 bases). Germline V gene sequence: CDR1 SGHTA, CDR2 FQGNSA. This CDR3 has 13 amino acids. With 4 bases removed from V and 5 bases from J, the gap between germline ends came to 10 bases. CDR3 sequence reads: CASSSNRRDTQYF. In nucleotides, the CDR3 is TGTGCCAGCAGCTCCAACAGGAGAGATACGCAGTATTTT.

This clone was seen more than once but under ten times. The genes are TRBV18 and TRBJ2-3; 8 bases agree with TRBD1. The V gene's germline CDR1 is KGHSH and CDR2 LQKENI. The CDR3 length is 16 residues. J was trimmed by 2 bases and V by 1 base; bases with no gene match: 5. CDR3 protein: CASSPLGQGITDTQYF. The CDR3 region has the DNA TGTGCCAGCTCACCACTAGGACAGGGTATCACAGATACGCAGTATTTT.

The chain combines TRBV2 with TRBJ2-5; TRBD2 might be the D (6 bases). This CDR3 region has 14 residues. V lost 3 bases and J 4 bases, leaving 12 bases between the germline ends. Per germline, CDR1 SNHLY and CDR2 FYNNEI. CDR3: CASSEGTPPETQYF. The CDR3 DNA reads TGTGCCAGCAGTGAGGGGACTCCGCCAGAGACCCAGTACTTC. Complete variable domain (other parts from reference TRBV2 and TRBJ2-5): EPEVTQTPSHQVTQMGQEVILRCVPISNHLYFYWYRQILGQKVEFLVSFYNNEISEKSEIFDDQFSVERPDGSNFTLKIRSTKLEDSAMYFCASSEGTPPETQYFGPGTRLLVL.

The chain combines TRBV6-5 with TRBJ1-2; unclear D gene. This CDR3 region has 14 residues. The germline CDR1 and CDR2 sequences are MNHEY and SVGAGI. Trimming shortened V by 8 bases and J by 5 bases, and 18 bases separated the two germline ends. CDR3 sequence reads: CASWTRDPVYGYTF. DNA for the CDR3: TGTGCCAGCTGGACCCGGGATCCAGTGTATGGCTACACCTTC.

The chain has TRBV10-3 and TRBJ1-3, with a possible D match to TRBD1 (6 bases). V lost 4 bases, J lost 0 bases, and 13 bases lay in between. Germline CDR1 ENHRY, CDR2 SYGVKD. This CDR3 is 16 amino acids long. The CDR3 spells CAISGGLGRSGNTIYF. In DNA form, the CDR3 reads TGTGCCATCAGTGGGGGGCTCGGCCGCTCTGGAAACACCATATATTTT.

The rearrangement links TRBV5-1 to TRBJ2-1, with TRBD2 matching over 9 bases. The CDR3 loop spans 15 amino acids. From germline, CDR1 is SGHRS and CDR2 YFSETQ. V was pared by 2 bases and J by 2 bases, with 2 bases of the junction left unmatched. This CDR3 reads CASSLAGGTYNEQFF. CDR3 bases: TGCGCCAGCAGCTTAGCGGGAGGAACCTACAATGAGCAGTTCTTC.

The chain has TRBV5-1 and TRBJ2-3; no definite D call. With 2 bases removed from V and 6 bases from J, the gap between germline ends came to 13 bases. Looked up from germline, CDR1 is SGHRS and CDR2 is YFSETQ. This CDR3 has 14 residues. The CDR3 DNA is TGCGCCAGCAGCTTAAGACCGCAAGGGGATACGCAGTATTTT. Amino acid sequence: CASSLRPQGDTQYF. Together with reference TRBV5-1 and TRBJ2-3, the CDR3 gives the full variable domain: KAGVTQTPRYLIKTRGQQVTLSCSPISGHRSVSWYQQTPGQGLQFLFEYFSETQRNKGNFPGRFSGRQFSNSRSEMNVSTLELGDSALYLCASSLRPQGDTQYFGPGTRLTVL.

The rearrangement uses TRBV28 and TRBJ2-5; 7 positions match TRBD1. There are 13 residues in the CDR3. V lost 7 bases and J lost 3; bases outside the gene matches: 5. Germline values: CDR1 MDHEN, CDR2 SYDVKM. The CDR3 sequence is CASTSGTEETQYF. Here the CDR3 DNA reads TGTGCCAGCACCTCAGGGACAGAAGAGACCCAGTACTTC.

This chain joins TRBV7-2 and TRBJ1-2; D not resolved. Trimming pared 5 bases from V and 8 bases from J, leaving 21 bases between. CDR3 length equals 15 residues. Germline CDR1 is SGHTA and CDR2 is FQGNSA. The CDR3 nucleotides are TGTGCCAGCAGCCTCCTTCACGGGATTCCTGAAGGCTACACCTTC. Protein sequence: CASSLLHGIPEGYTF.

V usage is TRBV4-1 and J usage is TRBJ1-5; D remains unclear. The V end was cut by 3 bases, the J end by 4 bases, with 13 bases between. CDR3 length: 15 residues. The germline CDR1 and CDR2 sequences are MGHRA and YSYEKL. The chain's CDR3 is CASSHPGPGNQPQHF. The CDR3 DNA follows: TGCGCCAGCAGCCACCCCGGACCGGGAAATCAGCCCCAGCATTTT.

This sequence joins TRBV6-5 and TRBJ1-2, with 7 bases matching TRBD1. CDR3 size: 15 residues. The J segment lost 1 base and the V segment lost 4 bases, leaving 6 bases of the junction unmatched. Germline V gene lookup returns CDR1 MNHEY and CDR2 SVGAGI. In DNA form, the CDR3 reads TGTGCCAGCAGTTTGACAGGGTTTAATAACTATGGCTACACCTTC. Translation: CASSLTGFNNYGYTF.

This chain connects TRBV28 to TRBJ2-7; D call uncertain. This CDR3 contains 14 residues. The V and J ends lost 8 bases and 1 base respectively, with 15 bases between them. Germline V gene data show CDR1 as MDHEN and CDR2 as SYDVKM. This CDR3 reads CASRGSVASYEQYF. DNA of the CDR3: TGTGCCAGCCGTGGGTCGGTTGCTTCCTACGAGCAGTACTTC.

The genes are TRBV2 and TRBJ2-2; D perhaps matches TRBD2 (6 bases). The V and J ends lost 7 bases and 4 bases respectively, with 13 bases between them. CDR3 size: 14 residues. Per germline, CDR1 SNHLY and CDR2 FYNNEI. CDR3 amino acids: CASTPQGGTGELFF. CDR3 coding DNA: TGTGCCAGCACCCCCCAGGGAGGCACCGGGGAGCTGTTTTTT. Full variable domain (remainder filled in from reference TRBV2 and TRBJ2-2): EPEVTQTPSHQVTQMGQEVILRCVPISNHLYFYWYRQILGQKVEFLVSFYNNEISEKSEIFDDQFSVERPDGSNFTLKIRSTKLEDSAMYFCASTPQGGTGELFFGEGSRLTVL.

Only a few counts were recorded for this clone. The rearrangement joins TRBV19 to TRBJ2-6, with D perhaps TRBD1 (6 bases). The CDR3 extends over 15 amino acids. V gave up 5 bases and J gave up 4 bases, with 12 bases separating them. From germline, CDR1 is LNHDA and CDR2 SQIVND (reference sequence). The CDR3 DNA is TGTGCCAGTAGTCCCCCAGGGGTCGGGGCCAACGTCCTGACTTTC. It translates to CASSPPGVGANVLTF.

The table lists this clone with a few counts. This sequence joins TRBV28 and TRBJ2-3; no definite D call. The CDR3 contains 12 residues. Trimming removed 3 bases from V and 9 bases from J, with 10 bases in between. Germline V gene lookup returns CDR1 MDHEN and CDR2 SYDVKM. The CDR3 DNA sequence: TGTGCCAGCAGTTTCCTGGACGTCACGCAGTATTTT. Its translation: CASSFLDVTQYF.

The chain recombines TRBV18 with TRBJ2-3, with TRBD2 identical over 8 bases. The CDR3 sequence is 15 residues long. V lost 0 bases and J lost 1; bases outside the gene matches: 0. Germline CDR1 KGHSH, CDR2 LQKENI. The CDR3: CASSPPGGGTDTQYF. As DNA, the CDR3 is TGTGCCAGCTCACCACCCGGGGGGGGCACAGATACGCAGTATTTT.

V is TRBV5-4 and J is TRBJ2-3, with D maybe TRBD2 (6 bases). V was pared by 4 bases and J by 2 bases, with 11 bases between. The germline CDR1 and CDR2 sequences are SGHNT and YYREEE (reference sequence). CDR3 size: 14 residues. The CDR3 DNA follows: TGTGCCAGCAGCCTCCCGGGGGACACAGATACGCAGTATTTT. It translates to CASSLPGDTDTQYF.